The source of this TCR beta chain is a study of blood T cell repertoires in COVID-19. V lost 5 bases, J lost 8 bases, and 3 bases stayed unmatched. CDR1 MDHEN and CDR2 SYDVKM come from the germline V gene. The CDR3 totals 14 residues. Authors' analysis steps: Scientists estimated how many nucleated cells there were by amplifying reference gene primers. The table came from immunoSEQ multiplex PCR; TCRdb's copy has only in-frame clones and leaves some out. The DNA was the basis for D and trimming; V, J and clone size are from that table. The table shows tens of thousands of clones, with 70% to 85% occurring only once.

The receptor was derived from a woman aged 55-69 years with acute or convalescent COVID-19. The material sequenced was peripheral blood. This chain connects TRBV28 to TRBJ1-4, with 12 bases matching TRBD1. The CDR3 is CASSPGTGGEKLFF. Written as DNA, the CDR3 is TGTGCCAGCAGTCCCGGGACAGGGGGCGAAAAACTGTTTTTT. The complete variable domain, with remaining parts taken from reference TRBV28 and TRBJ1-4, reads DVKVTQSSRYLVKRTGEKVFLECVQDMDHENMFWYRQDPGLGLRLIYFSYDVKMKEKGDIPEGYSVSREKKERFSLILESASTNQTSMYLCASSPGTGGEKLFFGSGTQLSVL.